These 9 T cell receptor beta chains were sequenced from one sample in a study of radiotherapy plus CTLA-4 blockade in lung cancer. Using immunoSEQ multiplex PCR, the repertoire was profiled, and TCRdb retains in-frame clones only, with some absent. The data show around 70,000 clones, with roughly four fifths seen just once and roughly 3.9% held by the top ten. The sequenced sample was peripheral blood, obtained from a patient treated with radiotherapy plus ipilimumab. These receptors were taken from a human donor with non-small cell lung cancer who had a partial response to radiotherapy plus ipilimumab.

V gene TRBV4-2 combines with J gene TRBJ1-1; D is ambiguous. Germline values: CDR1 LGHNA, CDR2 YNFKEQ. The CDR3 is made up of 15 amino acids. V lost 1 base and J lost 6, with 15 bases in between. This CDR3 reads CASSQVGSGGSEAFF. The CDR3 DNA reads TGTGCCAGCAGCCAAGTGGGGTCGGGAGGGTCTGAAGCTTTCTTT.

CDR3: CAISADRGRLEQYF. In DNA form, the CDR3 reads TGTGCCATCAGTGCGGACAGGGGGCGACTCGAGCAGTACTTC. The chain joins TRBV10-3 to TRBJ2-7; 11 bases align to TRBD1. CDR1 and CDR2 from the germline V gene are ENHRY and SYGVKD. The V gene end was trimmed by 4 bases and the J gene end by 6 bases; junction bases not matched to a gene: 5. This CDR3 spans 14 amino acids.

V is TRBV19 and J is TRBJ2-4; TRBD1 is a possible D gene (5 bases). Trimming took off 3 bases at V and 2 bases at J, with 14 bases between the two ends. CDR1 and CDR2 from the germline V gene are LNHDA and SQIVND (reference sequence). The CDR3 is made up of 16 amino acids. The CDR3 spells CASSINPGQTKNIQYF. In DNA, the CDR3 is TGTGCCAGTAGTATCAACCCAGGGCAAACCAAAAACATTCAGTACTTC.

This chain uses TRBV10-3 with TRBJ1-1; maybe TRBD1 (6 bases). CDR3 size: 12 residues. From germline, CDR1 is ENHRY and CDR2 SYGVKD. V shed 6 bases and J shed 2 bases, with 7 bases lying between them. In nucleotides, the CDR3 is TGTGCCATCAGGGGGGCCAACACTGAAGCTTTCTTT. Amino acids: CAIRGANTEAFF.

J is TRBJ2-1 and V is TRBV11-2, with 9 bases matching TRBD1. There are 16 residues in the CDR3. The V and J ends lost 3 bases and 6 bases, in that order; junction bases with no gene match: 9. The V gene's germline CDR1 is SGHAT and CDR2 FQNNGV. The CDR3 sequence is CASSFRPGQGRNEQFF. The CDR3 DNA reads TGTGCCAGCAGCTTCCGCCCGGGACAGGGTCGCAATGAGCAGTTCTTC.

The chain combines TRBV19 with TRBJ1-3, with unresolved D. Germline V gives CDR1 LNHDA, CDR2 SQIVND (reference sequence). V lost 6 bases, J lost 4 bases, and 16 bases lay in between. This CDR3 contains 15 residues. The CDR3 DNA reads TGTGCCAGTAGGCTACGAGGTGGAAAAGGAAACACCATATATTTT. It is translated as CASRLRGGKGNTIYF. The variable domain in full, completed from reference TRBV19 and TRBJ1-3, reads DGGITQSPKYLFRKEGQNVTLSCEQNLNHDAMYWYRQDPGQGLRLIYYSQIVNDFQKGDIAEGYSVSREKKESFPLTVTSAQKNPTAFYLCASRLRGGKGNTIYFGEGSWLTVV.

This clone has a handful of counts. V usage is TRBV11-3 and J usage is TRBJ2-7; D perhaps matches TRBD1 (6 bases). Trimming took off 5 bases at V and 3 bases at J, with 11 bases between the two ends. The CDR3 is 13 amino acids. Germline V gene data show CDR1 as SGHNT and CDR2 as YENEEA. CDR3 in DNA: TGTGCCAGCAGCCTGGACAGCAACTACGAGCAGTACTTC. It is translated as CASSLDSNYEQYF. Full variable domain (remainder filled in from reference TRBV11-3 and TRBJ2-7): EAGVVQSPRYKIIEKKQPVAFWCNPISGHNTLYWYLQNLGQGPELLIRYENEEAVDDSQLPKDRFSAERLKGVDSTLKIQPAELGDSAVYLCASSLDSNYEQYFGPGTRLTVT.

The chain carries TRBV5-1 and TRBJ1-4; TRBD1 might be the D (5 bases). Germline CDR1 is SGHRS and CDR2 is YFSETQ. CDR3 length: 13 amino acids. Trimming stripped 0 bases from V and 8 bases from J, with 8 bases between. CDR3 nucleotide sequence: TGCGCCAGCAGCTTGGGGGCAGGGGAAAAACTGTTTTTT. It encodes CASSLGAGEKLFF. Drawing the rest from reference TRBV5-1 and TRBJ1-4, the complete variable domain is KAGVTQTPRYLIKTRGQQVTLSCSPISGHRSVSWYQQTPGQGLQFLFEYFSETQRNKGNFPGRFSGRQFSNSRSEMNVSTLELGDSALYLCASSLGAGEKLFFGSGTQLSVL.

This chain uses TRBV18 with TRBJ1-4, with 9 nucleotides matching TRBD1. This CDR3 region has 14 residues. Germline V gene data show CDR1 as KGHSH and CDR2 as LQKENI. With 3 bases clipped from V and 8 bases from J, the junction kept 4 bases outside the gene matches. The CDR3 nucleotides read TGTGCCAGCTCACCGAGGACAGGGGAAGAAAAACTGTTTTTT. It specifies CASSPRTGEEKLFF.